This T cell receptor beta chain derives from a study of OX40 agonist ivuxolimab in advanced cancers. The germline V gene has CDR1 SGHDT and CDR2 YYEEEE. The CDR3 runs 18 residues. V lost 8 bases, J lost 1 base, and 17 bases stayed unmatched. This table comes from immunoSEQ multiplex PCR, and its TCRdb copy is limited to in-frame clones, with some not included. The sample yields about 99,000 clones, around 95% seen once. This chain connects TRBV5-6 to TRBJ2-3; 9 bases align to TRBD2. The sequence was obtained from an adult with an advanced solid tumor such as melanoma, head and neck, liver or kidney cancer. The source material was CD4+ or CD8+ T cells sorted from blood, sampled in a trial of the OX40 agonist ivuxolimab. In DNA form, the CDR3 reads TGTGCCAGTTACGGTCTCCGTGAGCGGGAGGTCCGCACAGATACGCAGTATTTT. Its protein is CASYGLREREVRTDTQYF.